The TCR beta chain described here comes from a study of beta chain features in type 1 diabetes. Broader study findings: Fewer junction insertions and more nucleotide deletions appeared in type 1 diabetes patients.

This clone came up a few times. The antigen is unknown. There are 14 residues in the CDR3. Germline lookup yields CDR1 KGHSH and CDR2 LQKENI. V lost 3 bases and J lost 4, with 7 bases in between. Reverse transcribing all isolated RNA meant expressed TCRB transcripts were sequenced. The assay was immunoSEQ multiplex PCR, and TCRdb's table has in-frame clones only and misses some. Of 200,000 to 250,000 clones listed, 9.6% were seen once; the top ten hold around 0.037%. The clonotype was recovered from a young woman in good health. Source material: naive CD4+ T cells from blood. The chain uses TRBV18 and TRBJ2-6; no definite D call. CDR3 in amino acids: CASSPSKGANVLTF. The CDR3, as DNA: TGTGCCAGCTCACCGAGTAAGGGGGCCAACGTCCTGACTTTC. The variable domain in full, with the rest retrieved from reference TRBV18 and TRBJ2-6, is NAGVMQNPRHLVRRRGQEARLRCSPMKGHSHVYWYRQLPEEGLKFMVYLQKENIIDESGMPKERFSAEFPKEGPSILRIQQVVRGDSAAYFCASSPSKGANVLTFGAGSRLTVL.